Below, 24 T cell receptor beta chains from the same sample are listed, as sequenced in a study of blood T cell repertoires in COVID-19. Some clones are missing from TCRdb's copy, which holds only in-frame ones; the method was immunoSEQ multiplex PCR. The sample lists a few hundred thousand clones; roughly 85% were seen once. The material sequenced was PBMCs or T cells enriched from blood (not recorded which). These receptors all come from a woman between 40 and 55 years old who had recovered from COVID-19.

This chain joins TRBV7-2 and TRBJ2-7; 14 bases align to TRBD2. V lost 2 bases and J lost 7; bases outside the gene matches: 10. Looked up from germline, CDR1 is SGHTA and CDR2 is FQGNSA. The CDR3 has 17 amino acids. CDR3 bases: TGTGCCAGCAGCTTATTCGGGACTAGCGGGGGCTTTTCTGAGCAGTACTTC. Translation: CASSLFGTSGGFSEQYF.

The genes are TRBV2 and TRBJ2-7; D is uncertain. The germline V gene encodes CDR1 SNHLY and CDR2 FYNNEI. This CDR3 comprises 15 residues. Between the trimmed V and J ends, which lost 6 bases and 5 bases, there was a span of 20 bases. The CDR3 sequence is CASSPSLVQTNEQYF. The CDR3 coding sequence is TGTGCCAGCAGCCCCTCTTTGGTCCAAACAAACGAGCAGTACTTC. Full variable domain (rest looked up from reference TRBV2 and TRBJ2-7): EPEVTQTPSHQVTQMGQEVILRCVPISNHLYFYWYRQILGQKVEFLVSFYNNEISEKSEIFDDQFSVERPDGSNFTLKIRSTKLEDSAMYFCASSPSLVQTNEQYFGPGTRLTVT.

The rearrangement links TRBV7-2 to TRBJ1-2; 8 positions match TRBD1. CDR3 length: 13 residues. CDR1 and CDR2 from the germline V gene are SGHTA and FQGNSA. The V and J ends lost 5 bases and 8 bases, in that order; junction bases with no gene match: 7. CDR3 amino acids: CASSPGTGAGYTF. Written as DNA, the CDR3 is TGTGCCAGCAGCCCAGGGACAGGTGCGGGCTACACCTTC.

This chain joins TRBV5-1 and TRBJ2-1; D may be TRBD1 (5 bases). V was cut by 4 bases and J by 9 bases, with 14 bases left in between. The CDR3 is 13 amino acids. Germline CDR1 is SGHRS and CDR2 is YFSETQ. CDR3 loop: CASSEHQGGEQFF. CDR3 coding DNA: TGCGCCAGCAGCGAGCACCAGGGTGGTGAGCAGTTCTTC.

CDR3 in amino acids: CASNPGQGGGYTF. For the CDR3, the DNA is TGTGCCAGCAACCCGGGACAGGGGGGAGGCTACACCTTC. The chain carries TRBV27 and TRBJ1-2, with TRBD1 matching over 11 bases. The CDR3 runs 13 residues. Trimming at V came to 7 bases and at J to 8 bases, leaving 6 bases not matched to a gene. Germline lookup yields CDR1 MNHEY and CDR2 SMNVEV (reference sequence).

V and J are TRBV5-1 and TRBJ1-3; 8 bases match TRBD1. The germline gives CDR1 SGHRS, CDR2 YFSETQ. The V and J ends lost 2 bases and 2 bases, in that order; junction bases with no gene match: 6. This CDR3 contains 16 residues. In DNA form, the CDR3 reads TGCGCCAGCAGCTTAGGACAGGGTTCGCCTGGAAACACCATATATTTT. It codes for CASSLGQGSPGNTIYF.

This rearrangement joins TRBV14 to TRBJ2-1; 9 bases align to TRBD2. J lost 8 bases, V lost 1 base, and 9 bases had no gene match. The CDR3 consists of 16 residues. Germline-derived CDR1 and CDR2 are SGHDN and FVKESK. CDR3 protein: CASSQGGAGGLDEQFF. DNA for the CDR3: TGTGCCAGCAGCCAAGGAGGCGCGGGAGGGTTGGATGAGCAGTTCTTC. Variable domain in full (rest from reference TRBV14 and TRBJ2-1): EAGVTQFPSHSVIEKGQTVTLRCDPISGHDNLYWYRRVMGKEIKFLLHFVKESKQDESGMPNNRFLAERTGGTYSTLKVQPAELEDSGVYFCASSQGGAGGLDEQFFGPGTRLTVL.

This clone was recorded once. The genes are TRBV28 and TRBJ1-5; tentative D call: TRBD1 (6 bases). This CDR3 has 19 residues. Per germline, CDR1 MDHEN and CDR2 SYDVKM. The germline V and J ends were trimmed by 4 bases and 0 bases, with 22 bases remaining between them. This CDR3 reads CASSYRQDPFSYSNQPQHF. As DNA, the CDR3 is TGTGCCAGCAGTTACAGACAGGACCCTTTTAGCTATAGCAATCAGCCCCAGCATTTT. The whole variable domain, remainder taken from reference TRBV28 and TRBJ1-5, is DVKVTQSSRYLVKRTGEKVFLECVQDMDHENMFWYRQDPGLGLRLIYFSYDVKMKEKGDIPEGYSVSREKKERFSLILESASTNQTSMYLCASSYRQDPFSYSNQPQHFGDGTRLSIL.

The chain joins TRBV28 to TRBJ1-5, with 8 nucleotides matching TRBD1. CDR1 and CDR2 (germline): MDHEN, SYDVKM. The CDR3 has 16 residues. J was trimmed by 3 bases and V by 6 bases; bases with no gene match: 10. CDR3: CASSTMRTGNNQPQHF. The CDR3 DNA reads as TGTGCCAGCAGCACCATGCGGACAGGGAACAATCAGCCCCAGCATTTT.

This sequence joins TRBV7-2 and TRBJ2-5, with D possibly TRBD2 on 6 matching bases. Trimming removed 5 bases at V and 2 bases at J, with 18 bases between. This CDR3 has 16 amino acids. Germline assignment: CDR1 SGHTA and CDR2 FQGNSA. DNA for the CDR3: TGTGCCAGCAGCCCCTGGGGGGTAAGAGGGCAAGAGACCCAGTACTTC. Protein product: CASSPWGVRGQETQYF.

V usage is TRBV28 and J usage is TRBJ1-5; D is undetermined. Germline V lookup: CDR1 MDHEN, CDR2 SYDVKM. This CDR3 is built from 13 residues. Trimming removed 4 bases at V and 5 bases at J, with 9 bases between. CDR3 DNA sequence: TGTGCCAGCAGTTCCGACGGGGATCAGCCCCAGCATTTT. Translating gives CASSSDGDQPQHF.

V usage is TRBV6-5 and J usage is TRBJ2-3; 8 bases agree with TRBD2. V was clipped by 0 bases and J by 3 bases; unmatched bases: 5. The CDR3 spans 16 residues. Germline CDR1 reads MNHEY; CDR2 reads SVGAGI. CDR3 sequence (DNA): TGTGCCAGCAGTTACTCGATAGCGGGATTGACAGATACGCAGTATTTT. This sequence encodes CASSYSIAGLTDTQYF.

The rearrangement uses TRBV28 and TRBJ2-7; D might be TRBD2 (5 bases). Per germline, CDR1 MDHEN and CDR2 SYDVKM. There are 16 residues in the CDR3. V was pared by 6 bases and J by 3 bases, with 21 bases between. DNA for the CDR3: TGTGCCAGCAGCAAAGGTGGGCGGGCCGGTGGCTACGAGCAGTACTTC. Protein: CASSKGGRAGGYEQYF. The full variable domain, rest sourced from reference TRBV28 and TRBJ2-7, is DVKVTQSSRYLVKRTGEKVFLECVQDMDHENMFWYRQDPGLGLRLIYFSYDVKMKEKGDIPEGYSVSREKKERFSLILESASTNQTSMYLCASSKGGRAGGYEQYFGPGTRLTVT.

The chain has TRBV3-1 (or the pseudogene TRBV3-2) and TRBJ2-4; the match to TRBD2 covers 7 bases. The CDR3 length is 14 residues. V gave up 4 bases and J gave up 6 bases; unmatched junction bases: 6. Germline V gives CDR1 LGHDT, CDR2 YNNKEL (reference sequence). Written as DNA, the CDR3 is TGTGCCAGCAGCCGGGGGGGAGGGCTAAACATTCAGTACTTC. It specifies CASSRGGGLNIQYF.

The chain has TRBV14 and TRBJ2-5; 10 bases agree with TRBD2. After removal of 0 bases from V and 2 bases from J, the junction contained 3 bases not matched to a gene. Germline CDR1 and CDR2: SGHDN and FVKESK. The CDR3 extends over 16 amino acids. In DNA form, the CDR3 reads TGTGCCAGCAGCCAAGATCGGGGACTAGCGCAAGAGACCCAGTACTTC. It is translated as CASSQDRGLAQETQYF.

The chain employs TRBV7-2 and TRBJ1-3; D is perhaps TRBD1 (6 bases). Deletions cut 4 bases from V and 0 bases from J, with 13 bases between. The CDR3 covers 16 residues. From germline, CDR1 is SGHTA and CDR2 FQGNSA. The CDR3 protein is CASSSSTGPSGNTIYF. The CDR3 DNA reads TGTGCCAGCAGCTCATCCACAGGGCCCTCTGGAAACACCATATATTTT.

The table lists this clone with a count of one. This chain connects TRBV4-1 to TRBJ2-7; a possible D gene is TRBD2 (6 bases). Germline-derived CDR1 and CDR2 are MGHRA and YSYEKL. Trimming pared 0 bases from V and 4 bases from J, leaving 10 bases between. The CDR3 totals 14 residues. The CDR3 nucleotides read TGCGCCAGCAGCCAAGATCGGGGGATTTACGAGCAGTACTTC. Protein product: CASSQDRGIYEQYF.

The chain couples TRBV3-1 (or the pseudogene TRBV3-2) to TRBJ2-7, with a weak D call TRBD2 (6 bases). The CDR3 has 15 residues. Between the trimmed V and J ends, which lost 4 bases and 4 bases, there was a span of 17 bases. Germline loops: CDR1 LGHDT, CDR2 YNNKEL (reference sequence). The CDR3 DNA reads TGTGCCAGCAGCCTGCTACTAGCTCGGGGTTACGAGCAGTACTTC. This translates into CASSLLLARGYEQYF.

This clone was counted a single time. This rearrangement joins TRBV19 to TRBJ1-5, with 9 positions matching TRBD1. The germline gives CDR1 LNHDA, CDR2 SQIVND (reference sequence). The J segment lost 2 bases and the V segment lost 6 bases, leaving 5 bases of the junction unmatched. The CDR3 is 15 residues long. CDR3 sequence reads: CASRQGAGGNQPQHF. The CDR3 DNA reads TGTGCCAGTAGACAGGGGGCAGGGGGCAATCAGCCCCAGCATTTT.

The CDR3 DNA follows: TGTGCCAGTAGACACCAGGGGGAGACCCAGTACTTC. Protein: CASRHQGETQYF. J is TRBJ2-5 and V is TRBV19; tentative D call: TRBD1 (6 bases). Germline values: CDR1 LNHDA, CDR2 SQIVND (reference sequence). The CDR3 is 12 amino acids. The germline V and J ends were trimmed by 6 bases and 5 bases, with 10 bases remaining between them.

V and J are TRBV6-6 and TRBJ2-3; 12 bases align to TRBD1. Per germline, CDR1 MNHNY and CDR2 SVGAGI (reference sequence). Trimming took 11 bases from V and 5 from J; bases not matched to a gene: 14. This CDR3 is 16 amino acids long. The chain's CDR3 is CASNNRDRGLGDTQYF. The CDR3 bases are TGTGCCTCCAATAACCGGGACAGGGGGCTTGGAGATACGCAGTATTTT.

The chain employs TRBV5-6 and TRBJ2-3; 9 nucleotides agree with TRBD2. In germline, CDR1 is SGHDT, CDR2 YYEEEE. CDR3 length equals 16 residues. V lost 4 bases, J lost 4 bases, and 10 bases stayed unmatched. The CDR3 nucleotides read TGTGCCAGCAGCCCCCTGGGGCGGGAGGGGCCAGATACGCAGTATTTT. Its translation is CASSPLGREGPDTQYF.

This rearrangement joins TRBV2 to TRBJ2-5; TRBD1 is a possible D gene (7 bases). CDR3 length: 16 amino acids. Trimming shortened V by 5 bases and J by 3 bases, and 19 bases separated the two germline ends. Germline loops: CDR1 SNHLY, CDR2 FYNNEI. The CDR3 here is CASSPMQGGGKETQYF. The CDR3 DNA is TGTGCCAGCAGTCCCATGCAGGGGGGCGGGAAAGAGACCCAGTACTTC.

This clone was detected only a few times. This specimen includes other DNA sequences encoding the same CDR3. The CDR3 is CASSQDAADTQYF. The CDR3 DNA reads TGCGCCAGCAGCCAAGACGCAGCAGATACGCAGTATTTT. The chain combines TRBV4-3 with TRBJ2-3; D unclear. The CDR3 has 13 residues. V gave up 0 bases and J gave up 4 bases, with 5 bases separating them. Per germline, CDR1 LGHNA and CDR2 YSLEER.